This T cell receptor (beta chain) appears in the sequencing data of a study of regulatory T cells in long-lasting Graves disease. Study in general: The criterion for persistent Graves' disease was over 5 years of antithyroid drugs with positive TSH receptor antibodies.

This CDR3 spans 16 amino acids. Germline values: CDR1 SNHLY, CDR2 FYNNEI. V lost 7 bases, J lost 4 bases, and 23 bases lay in between. Time point noted: persistent/refractory GD, antithyroid drugs over 5 years with positive TRAb. From RNA extracted from PBMCs, the TCR library was made. Under American Thyroid Association guidelines, Graves' disease was diagnosed. General study points: Patients with persistent disease shared 2,741 public clonotypes, outpacing the 966 shared by new patients.

This clonotype was counted only a few times. Its matching antigen is unknown. Construction of TCR beta libraries relied on iRepertoire HTBI primers and on Arm-PCR targeting CDR3 regions. Per the study methods: Identification of gene segments yielded over 60 TRBV and more than eleven TRBJ across samples. TCRdb reanalysed the multiplex PCR reads using MiXCR and keeps one entry per CDR3 protein. These V and J calls originate from TCRdb's pipeline instead of the authors' own analysis. The table records 360,000 or so distinct CDR3 sequences, roughly 25% of them present only once. The chain uses TRBV2 and TRBJ2-7; D may correspond to TRBD1 or TRBD2 (5 bases each). Sequences were derived from peripheral blood mononuclear cells (PBMCs), sampled when the disease was refractory, from a patient treated with antithyroid drugs. This clonotype was obtained from a woman between 35 and 50 years old with Graves disease. For the CDR3, the DNA is TGTGCCAGCACCGCGACCGGGGAGCGATACAGGTACGAGCAGTACTTC. It is translated as CASTATGERYRYEQYF.